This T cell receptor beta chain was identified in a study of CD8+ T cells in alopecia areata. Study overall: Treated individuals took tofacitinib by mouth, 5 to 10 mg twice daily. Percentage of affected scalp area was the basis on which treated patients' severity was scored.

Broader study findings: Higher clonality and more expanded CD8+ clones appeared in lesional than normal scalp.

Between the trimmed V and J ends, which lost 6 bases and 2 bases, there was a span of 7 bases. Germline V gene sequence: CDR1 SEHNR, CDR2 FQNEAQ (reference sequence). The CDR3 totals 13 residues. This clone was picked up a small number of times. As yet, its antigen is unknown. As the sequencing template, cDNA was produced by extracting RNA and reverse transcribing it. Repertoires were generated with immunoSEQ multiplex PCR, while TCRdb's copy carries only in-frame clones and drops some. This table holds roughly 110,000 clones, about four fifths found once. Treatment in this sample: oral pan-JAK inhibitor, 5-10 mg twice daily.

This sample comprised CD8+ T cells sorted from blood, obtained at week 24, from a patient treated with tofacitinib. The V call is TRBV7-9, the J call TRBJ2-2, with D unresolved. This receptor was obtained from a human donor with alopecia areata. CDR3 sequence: CASRSQNTGELFF. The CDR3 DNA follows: TGTGCCAGCAGGTCTCAAAACACCGGGGAGCTGTTTTTT. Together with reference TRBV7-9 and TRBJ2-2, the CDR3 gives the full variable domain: DTGVSQNPRHKITKRGQNVTFRCDPISEHNRLYWYRQTLGQGPEFLTYFQNEAQLEKSRLLSDRFSAERPKGSFSTLEIQRTEQGDSAMYLCASRSQNTGELFFGEGSRLTVL.